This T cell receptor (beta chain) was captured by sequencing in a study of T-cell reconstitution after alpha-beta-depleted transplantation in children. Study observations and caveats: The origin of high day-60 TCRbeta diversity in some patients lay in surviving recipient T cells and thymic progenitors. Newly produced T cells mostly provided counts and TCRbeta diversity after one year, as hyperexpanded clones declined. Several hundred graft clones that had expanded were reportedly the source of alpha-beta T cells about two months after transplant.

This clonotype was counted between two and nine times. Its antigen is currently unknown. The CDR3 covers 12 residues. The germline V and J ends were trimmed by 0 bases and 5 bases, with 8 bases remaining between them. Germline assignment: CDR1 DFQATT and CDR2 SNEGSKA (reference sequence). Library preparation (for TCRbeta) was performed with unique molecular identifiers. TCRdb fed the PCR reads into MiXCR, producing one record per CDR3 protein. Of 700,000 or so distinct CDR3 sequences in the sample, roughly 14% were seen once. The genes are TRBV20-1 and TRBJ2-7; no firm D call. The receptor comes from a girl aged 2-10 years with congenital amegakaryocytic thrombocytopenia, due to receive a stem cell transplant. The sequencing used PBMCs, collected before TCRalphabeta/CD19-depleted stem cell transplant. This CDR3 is CSARDFRDEQYF. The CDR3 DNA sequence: TGCAGTGCTAGAGATTTCCGGGACGAGCAGTACTTC.